These 4 T cell receptor beta chains were all obtained from the same sample, sequenced in a study of cytomegalovirus exposure and HLA in healthy donors. The PCR employed 60 Vbeta primers together with 13 Jbeta primers. Data came from immunoSEQ multiplex PCR; TCRdb stores just in-frame clones and leaves some out. The sample records around 190,000 clones, around 75% being singletons. The material sequenced was PBMCs. The receptors were gathered from a woman aged 30 to 39 in good health and CMV-seropositive.

The CDR3 nucleotides read TGTGCCAGCAGTGCGCGGGGGACAGGGGTGAATGGCTACACCTTC. Translation gives CASSARGTGVNGYTF. V usage is TRBV28 and J usage is TRBJ1-2; 10 bases agree with TRBD1. The CDR3 is 15 amino acids. V lost 5 bases and J lost 6; bases outside the gene matches: 9. CDR1 is MDHEN, CDR2 SYDVKM, per germline.

The CDR3 nucleotides are TGTGCCAGCTTAAGGGGGCTAGGTAATGAAAAACTGTTTTTT. Its protein is CASLRGLGNEKLFF. This chain connects TRBV28 to TRBJ1-4; 7 nucleotides agree with TRBD1. This CDR3 comprises 14 residues. J gave up 4 bases and V 8 bases, and 7 bases lay outside the gene matches. The germline V gene has CDR1 MDHEN and CDR2 SYDVKM.

The DNA for the CDR3 is TGCAGCGCTGCCCAGGACATAAGGAACACTGAAGCTTTCTTT. Amino acid sequence: CSAAQDIRNTEAFF. This chain uses TRBV29-1 with TRBJ1-1, with a weak D call TRBD1 (5 bases). CDR3 length: 14 residues. Germline CDR1 is SQVTM and CDR2 is ANQGSEA. The ends were cut back, 7 bases at V and 1 base at J, with 16 bases in the middle.

V is TRBV27 and J is TRBJ2-1; 9 nucleotides match TRBD2. Trimming removed 5 bases from V and 10 bases from J; junction bases left unmatched: 3. Germline V gene data show CDR1 as MNHEY and CDR2 as SMNVEV (reference sequence). This CDR3 spans 12 amino acids. CDR3 in DNA: TGTGCCAGCAGTCGGCGGGAGGGCGAGCAGTTCTTC. Translation gives CASSRREGEQFF.